The 5 T cell receptor beta chains reported below all come from one sample, sequenced in a study of control samples from healthy donors and cancer patients (dated by TCRdb to about 2020). The method was the immunoSEQ multiplex PCR assay. Drawn from immuneACCESS, this table holds only the in-frame rearrangements with V and J called that TCRdb kept. Clones are partly lost; checked studies trace under half to an unresolved V gene and leave the rest unexplained. Here the sample has tens of thousands of clones; 90% to 95% occur a single time. About 0.8% of the sample goes to the ten largest clones. The material sequenced was PBMCs. The receptors here all came from a man aged 25 to 45 with colorectal cancer.

V usage is TRBV27 and J usage is TRBJ1-1; no firm D call. The V gene's germline CDR1 is MNHEY and CDR2 SMNVEV (reference sequence). Trimming removed 9 bases from V and 7 bases from J, with 15 bases in between. This CDR3 is built from 12 residues. Written as DNA, the CDR3 is TGTGCCAGTTATACCCCCACAGATGAAGCTTTCTTT. Translation: CASYTPTDEAFF.

The chain recombines TRBV3-1 (or the pseudogene TRBV3-2) with TRBJ2-7, with 8 bases identical to TRBD1. Unmatched junction bases numbered 18, after V lost 3 bases and J lost 5 bases. CDR1 is LGHDT and CDR2 is YNNKEL in the germline V gene (reference sequence). The CDR3 is 18 amino acids. As DNA, the CDR3 is TGTGCCAGCAGCCACATTCACCCCCTATGGGACAGGCGCCACGAGCAGTACTTC. Residues: CASSHIHPLWDRRHEQYF.

This rearrangement joins TRBV6-5 to TRBJ2-2; TRBD1 is a possible D gene (5 bases). Per the germline V gene, CDR1 is MNHEY and CDR2 is SVGAGI. V lost 6 bases to trimming and J lost 0 bases, with 8 bases between them. The CDR3 is 14 residues long. CDR3 sequence (DNA): TGTGCCAGCAGGGGGCGGCCGAACACCGGGGAGCTGTTTTTT. Its translation is CASRGRPNTGELFF.

In this sample, this clone turned up once. This chain links TRBV3-1 (or the pseudogene TRBV3-2) with TRBJ2-1; D is unresolved. Per germline, CDR1 LGHDT and CDR2 YNNKEL (reference sequence). This CDR3 comprises 14 residues. Trimming shortened V by 4 bases and J by 8 bases, and 15 bases separated the two germline ends. The CDR3 is CASSRRPSSDEQFF. The CDR3 region has the DNA TGTGCCAGCAGCCGACGGCCCTCTAGTGATGAGCAGTTCTTC.

This rearrangement joins TRBV6-4 to TRBJ2-3; no reliable D call. V was shortened by 3 bases and J by 0 bases, with 4 bases between the two germline ends. Germline CDR1 is MRHNA and CDR2 is SNTAGT. The CDR3 contains 13 residues. CDR3 bases: TGTGCCAGCAGTGATAGAAGCACAGATACGCAGTATTTT. Encoded protein: CASSDRSTDTQYF.